The clone carrying this T cell receptor beta chain was counted a single time. Its antigen is undetermined. The table came from immunoSEQ multiplex PCR; TCRdb's copy has only in-frame clones and leaves some out. The sample gives roughly 60,000 clones, about 80% of which show up once; around 14% is in the top ten. The time point: after dendritic cell vaccination, including at tumor progression/relapse. No glioblastoma patient carried an isocitrate dehydrogenase mutation. This specimen comes from a study of glioma-infiltrating T cells after dendritic cell vaccination. Study context: Three intradermal dendritic cell vaccine injections were given every two weeks. Study-wide results and limits: Longer survival after dendritic cell vaccination followed higher pretreatment TIL content. TCR clonality showed no direct relationship with survival.

The CDR3 contains 16 residues. Germline CDR1 reads MNHNY; CDR2 reads SVGAGI (reference sequence). V was pared by 10 bases and J by 3 bases, with 22 bases between. The sequence was obtained from a human donor with glioblastoma. Sequencing used blood, obtained after dendritic cell vaccination. The gene calls are TRBV6-6 and TRBJ1-5; D possibly corresponds to TRBD1 (6 bases). The CDR3 coding sequence is TGTGCCACCGGGGACACCCGGGGGGAATCCAATCAGCCCCAGCATTTT. This encodes CATGDTRGESNQPQHF.